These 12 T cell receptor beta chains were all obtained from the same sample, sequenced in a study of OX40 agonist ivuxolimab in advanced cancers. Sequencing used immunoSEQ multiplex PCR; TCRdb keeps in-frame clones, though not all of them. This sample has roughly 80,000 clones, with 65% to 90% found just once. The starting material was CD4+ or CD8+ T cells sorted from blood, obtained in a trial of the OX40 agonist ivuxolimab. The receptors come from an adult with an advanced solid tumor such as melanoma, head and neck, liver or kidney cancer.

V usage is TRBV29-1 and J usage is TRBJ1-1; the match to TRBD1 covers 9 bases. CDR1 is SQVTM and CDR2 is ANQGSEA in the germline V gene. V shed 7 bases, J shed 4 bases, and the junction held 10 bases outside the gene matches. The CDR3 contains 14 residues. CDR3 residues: CSAEVQGAGTEAFF. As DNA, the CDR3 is TGCAGCGCGGAAGTACAGGGGGCTGGCACTGAAGCTTTCTTT.

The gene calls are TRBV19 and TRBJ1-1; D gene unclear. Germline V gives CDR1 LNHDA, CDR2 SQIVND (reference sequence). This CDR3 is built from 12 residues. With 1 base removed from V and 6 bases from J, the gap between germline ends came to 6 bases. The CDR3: CASSIAASEAFF. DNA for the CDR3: TGTGCCAGTAGTATAGCAGCGTCTGAAGCTTTCTTT.

The CDR3, as DNA: TGTGCCAGCAGCTTAGTCGTAGGAAACATTCAGTACTTC. Protein: CASSLVVGNIQYF. This sequence joins TRBV7-2 and TRBJ2-4; D remains ambiguous. Trimming cost V 1 base and J 6 bases, with 7 bases left between them. The CDR3 runs 13 residues. In germline, CDR1 is SGHTA, CDR2 FQGNSA.

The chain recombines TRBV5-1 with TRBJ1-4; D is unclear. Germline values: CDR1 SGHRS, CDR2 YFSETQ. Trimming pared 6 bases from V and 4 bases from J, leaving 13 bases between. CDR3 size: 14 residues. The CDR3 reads CASTGQPGNEKLFF. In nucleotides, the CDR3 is TGCGCCAGCACAGGCCAGCCGGGTAATGAAAAACTGTTTTTT.

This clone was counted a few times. CDR3 protein: CASSRDLSAGGINEQFF. The CDR3 DNA is TGTGCCAGTAGTAGAGACCTCTCGGCGGGGGGTATCAATGAGCAGTTCTTC. The gene calls are TRBV19 and TRBJ2-1; 8 positions match TRBD2. The germline gives CDR1 LNHDA, CDR2 SQIVND (reference sequence). V shed 4 bases and J 6 bases; nucleotides not matched to a gene: 14. The CDR3 runs to 17 residues.

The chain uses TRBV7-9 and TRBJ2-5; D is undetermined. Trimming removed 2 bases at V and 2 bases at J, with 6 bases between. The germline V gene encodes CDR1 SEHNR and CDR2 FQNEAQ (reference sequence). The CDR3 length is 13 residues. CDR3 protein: CASSLYGQETQYF. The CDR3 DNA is TGTGCCAGCAGCTTATACGGACAAGAGACCCAGTACTTC.

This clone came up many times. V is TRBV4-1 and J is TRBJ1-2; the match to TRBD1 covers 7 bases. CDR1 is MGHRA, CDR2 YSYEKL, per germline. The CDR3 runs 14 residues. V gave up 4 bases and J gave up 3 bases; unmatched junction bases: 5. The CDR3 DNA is TGCGCCAGCAGCCTCAAGCAGGGGGACTATGGCTACACCTTC. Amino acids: CASSLKQGDYGYTF.

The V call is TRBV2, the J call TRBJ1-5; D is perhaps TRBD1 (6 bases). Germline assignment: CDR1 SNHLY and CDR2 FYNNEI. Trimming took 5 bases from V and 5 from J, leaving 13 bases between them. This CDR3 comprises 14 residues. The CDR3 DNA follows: TGTGCCAGCAGTCGGGACACAACCTATCAGCCCCAGCATTTT. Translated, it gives CASSRDTTYQPQHF. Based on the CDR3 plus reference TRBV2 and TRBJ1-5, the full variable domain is EPEVTQTPSHQVTQMGQEVILRCVPISNHLYFYWYRQILGQKVEFLVSFYNNEISEKSEIFDDQFSVERPDGSNFTLKIRSTKLEDSAMYFCASSRDTTYQPQHFGDGTRLSIL.

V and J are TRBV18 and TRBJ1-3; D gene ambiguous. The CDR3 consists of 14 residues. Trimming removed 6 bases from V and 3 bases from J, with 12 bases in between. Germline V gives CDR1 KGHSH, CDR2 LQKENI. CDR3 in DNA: TGTGCCAGCTCCCCGGGAATGGGTGGAAACACCATATATTTT. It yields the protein CASSPGMGGNTIYF.

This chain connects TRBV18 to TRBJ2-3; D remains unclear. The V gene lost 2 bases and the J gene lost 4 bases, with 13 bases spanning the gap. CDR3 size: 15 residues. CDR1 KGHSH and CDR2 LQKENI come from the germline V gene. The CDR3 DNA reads TGTGCCAGCTCACCAAATGAGATCGTCGCAGATACGCAGTATTTT. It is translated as CASSPNEIVADTQYF.

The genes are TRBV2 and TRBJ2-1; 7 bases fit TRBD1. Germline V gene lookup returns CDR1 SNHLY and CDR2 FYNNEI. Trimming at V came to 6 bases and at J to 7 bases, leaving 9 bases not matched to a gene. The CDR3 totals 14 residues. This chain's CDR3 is CASSDGQVVNEQFF. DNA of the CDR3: TGTGCCAGCAGCGACGGACAGGTGGTGAATGAGCAGTTCTTC.

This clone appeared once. For the CDR3, the DNA is TGTGCCAGCAGCCCCAGCGGGTACACCTACGAGCAGTACTTC. Residues: CASSPSGYTYEQYF. This chain connects TRBV9 to TRBJ2-7; possibly TRBD2 for D (6 bases). Germline CDR1 is SGDLS and CDR2 is YYNGEE. The CDR3 spans 14 residues. Trimming took 4 bases from V and 2 from J, leaving 13 bases between them.